This record covers a single T cell receptor (beta chain). This entry belongs to a study of blood T cell repertoires in COVID-19. This CDR3 spans 14 amino acids. Per the germline V gene, CDR1 is MRHNA and CDR2 is SNTAGT. V was clipped by 10 bases and J by 3 bases, with 18 bases between them. Assay: immunoSEQ multiplex PCR; the TCRdb copy retains only in-frame clones and omits some. There are about 190,000 clones in the sample; roughly 80% occur only once, and under 15% lies in the top ten. The chain has TRBV6-4 and TRBJ1-1; weak D call: TRBD1 (5 bases). Input material: peripheral blood. This receptor was taken from a man aged 25-45 years with active or convalescent COVID-19. This CDR3 reads CATGPGLIDTEAFF. DNA of the CDR3: TGTGCCACCGGCCCGGGACTGATAGACACTGAAGCTTTCTTT.